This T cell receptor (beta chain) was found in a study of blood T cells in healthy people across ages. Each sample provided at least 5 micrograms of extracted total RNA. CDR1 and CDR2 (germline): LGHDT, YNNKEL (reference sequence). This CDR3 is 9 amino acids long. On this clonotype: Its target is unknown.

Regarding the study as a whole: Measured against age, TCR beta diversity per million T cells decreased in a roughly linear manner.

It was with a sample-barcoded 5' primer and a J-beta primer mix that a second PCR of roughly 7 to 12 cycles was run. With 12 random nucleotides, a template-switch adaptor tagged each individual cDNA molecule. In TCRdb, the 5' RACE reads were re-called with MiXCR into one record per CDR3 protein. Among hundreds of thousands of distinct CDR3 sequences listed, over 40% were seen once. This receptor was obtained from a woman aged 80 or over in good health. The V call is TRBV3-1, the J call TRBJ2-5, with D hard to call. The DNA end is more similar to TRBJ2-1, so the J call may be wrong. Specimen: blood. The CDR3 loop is CAREETQFF. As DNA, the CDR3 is TGTGCCAGGGAAGAGACCCAGTTCTTC.